These 11 T cell receptor beta chains were sequenced from one sample in a study of shared clonotypes between healthy human individuals. Sequencing was performed with immunoSEQ multiplex PCR; in TCRdb, only in-frame clones are kept and a portion is missing. The sample yields 2 million to 3 million clones, roughly 93% seen once. The source material was naive CD4+ T cells from PBMCs. Noted subset: CD45RA+ positively selected. These TCRs come from a man in his late teens or twenties in good health. Some clones in this sample may be carry-over from other donors' samples.

The V gene is TRBV5-4, the J gene TRBJ1-2; no firm D call. Trimming removed 4 bases from V and 4 bases from J, with 5 bases in between. The CDR3 covers 11 residues. Germline lookup yields CDR1 SGHNT and CDR2 YYREEE (reference sequence). CDR3 bases: TGTGCCAGCAGCGGAAGCTATGGCTACACCTTC. This codes for CASSGSYGYTF.

In DNA, the CDR3 is TGTGCCAGTAGTACGGGACAGGGTGTAATCTACGAGCAGTACTTC. The encoded protein is CASSTGQGVIYEQYF. The chain recombines TRBV19 with TRBJ2-7; 9 positions match TRBD1. There are 15 residues in the CDR3. Losses at the gene ends were 4 bases for V and 3 bases for J; bases not matched to a gene: 7. Per germline, CDR1 LNHDA and CDR2 SQIVND (reference sequence).

The CDR3 coding sequence is TGTGCCAGCAGACCTACCCCCGGACTAGCGGACAATGAGCAGTTCTTC. Translation: CASRPTPGLADNEQFF. The gene calls are TRBV27 and TRBJ2-1; 10 bases map to TRBD2. J lost 5 bases, V lost 6 bases, and 10 bases had no gene match. The length of the CDR3 is 16 residues. From germline, CDR1 is MNHEY and CDR2 SMNVEV (reference sequence).

This sequence joins TRBV11-2 and TRBJ1-1, with D unclear. The CDR3 length is 13 residues. CDR1 and CDR2 from the germline V gene are SGHAT and FQNNGV. V shed 4 bases and J shed 1 base, with 7 bases lying between them. The CDR3 protein is CASSSRSNTEAFF. The CDR3, as DNA: TGTGCCAGCAGCTCAAGATCGAACACTGAAGCTTTCTTT.

The chain links TRBV5-6 to TRBJ2-7; the D gene is possibly TRBD2 (5 bases). Trimming cost V 3 bases and J 1 base, with 8 bases left between them. Germline CDR1 and CDR2: SGHDT and YYEEEE. CDR3 size: 13 residues. The CDR3 sequence is CASSSGYSYEQYF. For the CDR3, the DNA is TGTGCCAGCAGCTCGGGATATTCCTACGAGCAGTACTTC.

The J gene is TRBJ1-1, the V gene TRBV10-1, with D tentatively TRBD1 (5 bases). The V end was cut by 2 bases, the J end by 11 bases, with 15 bases between. Per germline, CDR1 WNHNN and CDR2 SYGVQD (reference sequence). The CDR3 is 13 residues long. CDR3 amino acids: CASSETPGRFAFF. The CDR3 coding sequence is TGCGCCAGCAGTGAGACCCCGGGACGGTTCGCTTTCTTT.

CDR3 coding DNA: TGTGCCAGCAGTGAAGGGGGGTTAAACACTGAAGCTTTCTTT. This encodes CASSEGGLNTEAFF. The V gene is TRBV28, the J gene TRBJ1-1, with a weak D call TRBD1 (6 bases). Looked up from germline, CDR1 is MDHEN and CDR2 is SYDVKM. The V end was cut by 5 bases, the J end by 2 bases, with 12 bases between. This CDR3 spans 14 amino acids.

The V call is TRBV6-5, the J call TRBJ2-7, with D hard to call. Germline V lookup: CDR1 MNHEY, CDR2 SVGAGI. CDR3 size: 14 residues. Trimming cost V 4 bases and J 5 bases, with 15 bases left between them. CDR3 DNA sequence: TGTGCCAGCAGTTCCTCTATCCGTGCGGACGAGCAGTACTTC. Its translation: CASSSSIRADEQYF.

This rearrangement joins TRBV10-3 to TRBJ1-6, with D perhaps matching TRBD1 (5 bases). Trimming left V 3 bases short and J 10 bases short, with 10 bases between. The CDR3 is made up of 13 amino acids. Germline CDR1 and CDR2: ENHRY and SYGVKD. CDR3 nucleotides: TGTGCCATCAGTGAAGGGGAGAGGTCACCCCTCCACTTT. Its protein product is CAISEGERSPLHF.

The chain combines TRBV6-5 with TRBJ1-2; the match to TRBD1 covers 10 bases. V shed 8 bases and J 7 bases; nucleotides not matched to a gene: 4. Germline assignment: CDR1 MNHEY and CDR2 SVGAGI. The CDR3 spans 12 residues. In DNA form, the CDR3 reads TGTGCCAGCGGGACAGGGGTTCGTGGCTACACCTTC. Amino acid sequence: CASGTGVRGYTF.

The chain links TRBV18 to TRBJ2-1; 8 bases map to TRBD1. The trim removed 6 bases at V and 10 bases at J, leaving 11 bases unmatched. Germline lookup yields CDR1 KGHSH and CDR2 LQKENI. The CDR3 totals 14 residues. This CDR3 is CASSPTGGLREQFF. The CDR3, as DNA: TGTGCCAGCTCTCCTACAGGGGGGCTGAGGGAGCAGTTCTTC.